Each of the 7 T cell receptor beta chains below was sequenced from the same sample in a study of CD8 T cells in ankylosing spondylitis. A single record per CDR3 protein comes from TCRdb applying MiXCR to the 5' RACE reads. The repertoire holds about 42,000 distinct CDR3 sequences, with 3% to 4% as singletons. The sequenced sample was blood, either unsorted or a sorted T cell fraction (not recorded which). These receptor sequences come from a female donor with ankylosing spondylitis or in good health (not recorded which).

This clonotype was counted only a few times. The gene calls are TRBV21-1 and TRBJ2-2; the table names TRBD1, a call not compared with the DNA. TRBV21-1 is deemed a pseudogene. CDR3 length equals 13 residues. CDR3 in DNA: TGTGCCAGCAGCAGGACAGGGTCCGGGGAGCTGTTTTTT. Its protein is CASSRTGSGELFF.

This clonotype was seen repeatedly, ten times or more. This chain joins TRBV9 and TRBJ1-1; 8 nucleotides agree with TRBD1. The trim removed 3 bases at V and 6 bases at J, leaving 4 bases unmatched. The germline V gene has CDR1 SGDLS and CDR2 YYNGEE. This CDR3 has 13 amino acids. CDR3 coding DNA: TGTGCCAGCAGCGCACAGGGGGGGTCTGAAGCTTTCTTT. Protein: CASSAQGGSEAFF.

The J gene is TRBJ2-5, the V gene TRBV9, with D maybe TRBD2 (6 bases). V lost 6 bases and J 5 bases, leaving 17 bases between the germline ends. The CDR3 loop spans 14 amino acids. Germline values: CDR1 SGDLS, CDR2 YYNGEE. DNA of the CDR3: TGTGCCAGCACCCTGAGTTGGGGGGAGGAGACCCAGTACTTC. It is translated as CASTLSWGEETQYF. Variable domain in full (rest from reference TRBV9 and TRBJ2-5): DSGVTQTPKHLITATGQRVTLRCSPRSGDLSVYWYQQSLDQGLQFLIQYYNGEERAKGNILERFSAQQFPDLHSELNLSSLELGDSALYFCASTLSWGEETQYFGPGTRLLVL.

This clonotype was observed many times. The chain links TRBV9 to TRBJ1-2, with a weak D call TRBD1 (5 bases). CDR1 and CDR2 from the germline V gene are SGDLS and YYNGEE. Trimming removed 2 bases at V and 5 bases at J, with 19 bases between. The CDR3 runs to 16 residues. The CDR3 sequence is CASSVHPQGGPYGYTF. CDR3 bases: TGTGCCAGCAGCGTCCATCCCCAGGGAGGACCTTATGGCTACACCTTC.

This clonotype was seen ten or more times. In DNA, the CDR3 is TGTGCCAACCCTCAGCTTGGACTAGCCTCTAGCACAGATACGCAGTATTTT. It is translated as CANPQLGLASSTDTQYF. The chain employs TRBV5-6 and TRBJ2-3, with TRBD2 matching 8 bases. CDR3 length equals 17 residues. In germline, CDR1 is SGHDT, CDR2 YYEEEE. V lost 9 bases, J lost 0 bases, and 15 bases stayed unmatched. The full variable domain, rest sourced from reference TRBV5-6 and TRBJ2-3, is DAGVTQSPTHLIKTRGQQVTLRCSPKSGHDTVSWYQQALGQGPQFIFQYYEEEERQRGNFPDRFSGHQFPNYSSELNVNALLLGDSALYLCANPQLGLASSTDTQYFGPGTRLTVL.

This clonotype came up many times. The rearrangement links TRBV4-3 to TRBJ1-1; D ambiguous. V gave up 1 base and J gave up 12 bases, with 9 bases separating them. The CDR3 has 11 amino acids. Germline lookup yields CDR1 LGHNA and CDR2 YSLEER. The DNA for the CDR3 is TGCGCCAGCAGCCAAGCCTATCCTCCTTTCTTT. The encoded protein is CASSQAYPPFF.

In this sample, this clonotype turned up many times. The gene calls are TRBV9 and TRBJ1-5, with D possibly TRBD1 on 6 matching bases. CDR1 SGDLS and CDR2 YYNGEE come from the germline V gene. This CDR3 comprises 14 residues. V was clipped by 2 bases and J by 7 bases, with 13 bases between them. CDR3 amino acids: CASSVEGVGQPQHF. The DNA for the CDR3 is TGTGCCAGCAGCGTCGAGGGGGTCGGACAGCCCCAGCATTTT.